This T cell receptor (beta chain) is from a study of tumor-infiltrating lymphocytes in localized non-small cell lung cancer. The CDR3 is 16 amino acids. Looked up from germline, CDR1 is SGHNT and CDR2 is YYREEE (reference sequence). Trimming took 0 bases from V and 0 from J, leaving 13 bases between them. Sequenced by immunoSEQ multiplex PCR; TCRdb stores in-frame clones only, minus some. The table has about 16,000 clones, roughly 69% seen once. A remark on this clone: As yet, its antigen is unknown.

Overall study results and limits: Different pieces of the same tissue were used for each assay.

The specimen sequenced was lung tumor tissue. This chain joins TRBV5-4 and TRBJ2-7; weak D call: TRBD2 (5 bases). This receptor was obtained from a human donor with non-small cell lung cancer. The chain's CDR3 is CASSLDIPGSSYEQYF. For the CDR3, the DNA is TGTGCCAGCAGCTTGGATATCCCGGGAAGCTCCTACGAGCAGTACTTC.